The rows below give T cell receptor beta chains drawn from one sample of a study of shared clonotypes between healthy human individuals. Produced via immunoSEQ multiplex PCR; TCRdb's table is partial and in-frame only. The data show 600,000 to 700,000 clones, with approximately 73% seen just once and 1.5% to 2% held by the top ten. Source material: memory CD4+ T cells sorted from blood. The origin of the receptors is a woman in her twenties or thirties in good health. Both conserved end residues are part of each CDR3. D genes are given only for firm matches. Some rows have no size entry. The others give once, few or many, or a class for an expanded clone.

v_gene,j_gene,d_gene,abundance,CDR3aa,CDR3nt
TRBV5-1,TRBJ2-3,-,-,CASSSGHSTSTDTQYF,TGCGCCAGCAGCTCCGGACATTCGACATCCACAGATACGCAGTATTTT
TRBV6-6,TRBJ1-5,-,-,CASSAGVGRGWHF,TGTGCCAGCAGTGCCGGGGTTGGACGGGGTTGGCATTTT
TRBV6-6,TRBJ2-7,TRBD1,-,CASSYLGQGGYEQYF,TGTGCCAGCAGTTATCTGGGACAGGGGGGGTACGAGCAGTACTTC
TRBV18,TRBJ2-7,-,-,CASSRTGRLYEQYF,TGTGCCAGCTCCCGAACCGGACGGCTCTACGAGCAGTACTTC
TRBV25-1,TRBJ2-1,TRBD1,few,CASSEDRGSGNEQFF,TGTGCCAGCAGTGAGGACAGGGGATCAGGCAATGAGCAGTTCTTC
TRBV28,TRBJ2-6,TRBD1,once,CASTKGQGEANVLTF,TGTGCCAGCACCAAGGGACAGGGAGAAGCCAACGTCCTGACTTTC
TRBV28,TRBJ1-2,TRBD1,-,CASSSAGTGGYGYTF,TGTGCCAGCAGTTCGGCCGGGACAGGGGGCTATGGCTACACCTTC
TRBV5-1,TRBJ2-1,TRBD2,-,CASSLGETSGSSYNEQFF,TGCGCCAGCAGCTTGGGCGAGACTAGCGGGAGTAGCTACAATGAGCAGTTCTTC
TRBV5-1,TRBJ2-3,-,-,CASSLIDTQYF,TGCGCCAGCAGCTTAATAGATACGCAGTATTTT
TRBV28,TRBJ2-7,-,-,CASRVHPYEQYF,TGTGCCAGCAGAGTACATCCCTACGAGCAGTACTTC
TRBV5-1,TRBJ2-1,TRBD2,-,CASSRTSQFSEQFF,TGCGCCAGCAGCCGGACTAGCCAGTTCAGTGAGCAGTTCTTC
TRBV5-8,TRBJ1-1,-,-,CASSLEFAGRYTEAFF,TGTGCCAGCAGCTTGGAGTTTGCAGGCAGGTACACTGAAGCTTTCTTT
TRBV5-1,TRBJ2-6,-,-,CASSLGGEGANVLTF,TGCGCCAGCAGCTTGGGGGGAGAAGGGGCCAACGTCCTGACTTTC
TRBV28,TRBJ1-1,-,-,CASRSPQHSNTEAFF,TGTGCCAGCAGATCCCCCCAACATTCGAACACTGAAGCTTTCTTT
TRBV6-1,TRBJ1-5,-,-,CASSEPSGKRSNQPQHF,TGTGCCAGCAGTGAACCCTCAGGGAAGAGGAGCAATCAGCCCCAGCATTTT
TRBV11-2,TRBJ2-7,-,few,CASSLVVSPLYEQYF,TGTGCCAGCAGCTTAGTGGTAAGCCCACTCTACGAGCAGTACTTC
TRBV4-1,TRBJ2-5,TRBD1,few,CASSQEYRGRLETQYF,TGCGCCAGCAGCCAAGAATACAGGGGGCGCCTCGAGACCCAGTACTTC
TRBV14,TRBJ2-5,TRBD2,few,CASSRGLAGSQETQYF,TGTGCCAGCAGCCGGGGACTAGCGGGAAGTCAAGAGACCCAGTACTTC
TRBV14,TRBJ2-7,TRBD2,-,CASSQQSGGNYEQYF,TGTGCCAGCAGCCAACAGTCGGGAGGGAATTACGAGCAGTACTTC
TRBV14,TRBJ2-2,-,few,CASSFYSSGELFF,TGTGCCAGCAGCTTCTATTCCTCCGGGGAGCTGTTTTTT
TRBV7-9,TRBJ1-1,-,-,CASSLDAGLNTEAFF,TGTGCCAGCAGCTTAGATGCGGGATTAAACACTGAAGCTTTCTTT
TRBV25-1,TRBJ2-1,TRBD2,-,CASSPTSGIGSNEQFF,TGTGCCAGCAGTCCTACTAGCGGGATAGGGTCCAATGAGCAGTTCTTC
TRBV10-2,TRBJ1-5,-,few,CASTDRINQPQHF,TGCGCCAGCACAGACAGAATCAATCAGCCCCAGCATTTT
TRBV6-1,TRBJ1-2,-,-,CASMQAAALNYGYTF,TGTGCCAGCATGCAGGCCGCCGCGTTAAACTATGGCTACACCTTC
TRBV28,TRBJ2-7,-,-,CASSLVQTYEQYF,TGTGCCAGCAGTTTAGTTCAAACCTACGAGCAGTACTTC
TRBV5-1,TRBJ2-7,TRBD1,-,CASSLGQGGEQYF,TGCGCCAGCAGCTTGGGACAGGGGGGCGAGCAGTACTTC
TRBV2,TRBJ2-3,TRBD1,many,CASSVQGADTDTQYF,TGTGCCAGCAGTGTACAGGGGGCGGATACAGATACGCAGTATTTT
TRBV7-9,TRBJ1-1,-,-,CASSLLSGRNTEAFF,TGTGCCAGCAGCTTGCTATCGGGACGGAACACTGAAGCTTTCTTT
TRBV2,TRBJ2-7,-,-,CASSEGWRGTAPPYEQYF,TGTGCCAGCAGTGAAGGTTGGAGGGGGACAGCCCCCCCCTACGAGCAGTACTTC
TRBV6-6,TRBJ1-2,-,-,CASSSDRVYGYTF,TGTGCCAGCAGCTCGGACAGAGTCTATGGCTACACCTTC
TRBV6-5,TRBJ2-1,TRBD1,-,CASMIDRDPYNEQFF,TGTGCCAGCATGATAGACAGGGATCCCTACAATGAGCAGTTCTTC
TRBV18,TRBJ2-7,TRBD2,-,CASSASGSSYEQYF,TGTGCCAGCTCAGCTAGCGGGAGCTCCTACGAGCAGTACTTC
TRBV5-1,TRBJ2-1,-,few,CASSLSSGGYNEQFF,TGCGCCAGCAGCTTGAGTAGCGGAGGTTACAATGAGCAGTTCTTC
TRBV2,TRBJ2-1,-,-,CASSDGLSGSYNEQFF,TGTGCCAGCAGTGATGGTCTGAGTGGGTCCTACAATGAGCAGTTCTTC
TRBV6-1,TRBJ2-7,-,-,CASIVSQGYEQYF,TGTGCCAGCATAGTTTCGCAGGGCTACGAGCAGTACTTC
TRBV30,TRBJ1-4,TRBD1,-,CAWIKGAGKLFF,TGTGCCTGGATTAAGGGGGCAGGAAAACTGTTTTTT
TRBV12-2,TRBJ2-3,-,-,CASRFPLAGGGDTQYF,TGTGCAAGTCGTTTTCCCCTAGCGGGGGGTGGAGATACGCAGTATTTT
TRBV27,TRBJ2-3,-,few,CASSPGLTDTQYF,TGTGCCAGCAGCCCAGGGTTGACAGATACGCAGTATTTT
TRBV2,TRBJ2-2,TRBD2,-,CASSATSAGELFF,TGTGCCAGCAGTGCGACTAGCGCCGGGGAGCTGTTTTTT
TRBV11-3,TRBJ2-1,TRBD2,-,CASSSRLAGGDEQFF,TGTGCCAGCAGCTCTCGGCTAGCGGGAGGTGATGAGCAGTTCTTC
TRBV6-5,TRBJ2-7,TRBD1,-,CASSYSRTGLNEQYF,TGTGCCAGCAGTTACTCGCGGACAGGGTTGAACGAGCAGTACTTC
TRBV7-3,TRBJ2-7,TRBD1,once,CASSTDRGPYEQYF,TGTGCCAGCAGCACCGACAGGGGGCCCTACGAGCAGTACTTC
TRBV28,TRBJ2-2,TRBD1,-,CASSFLGQAGELFF,TGTGCCAGCAGTTTCTTGGGACAGGCTGGGGAGCTGTTTTTT
TRBV7-3,TRBJ2-1,-,once,CASHPGGPGNEQFF,TGTGCCAGCCATCCTGGAGGGCCGGGGAATGAGCAGTTCTTC
TRBV6-4,TRBJ2-3,-,-,CASSDSKGDTDTQYF,TGTGCCAGCAGTGACTCGAAAGGGGACACAGATACGCAGTATTTT
TRBV10-2,TRBJ2-1,TRBD2,-,CAARGRDEQFF,TGCGCCGCCAGAGGGAGGGATGAGCAGTTCTTC
TRBV5-6,TRBJ2-3,-,once,CASSLIGGARADTQYF,TGTGCCAGCAGCTTGATCGGGGGCGCCCGGGCAGATACGCAGTATTTT
TRBV7-9,TRBJ1-2,TRBD1,-,CASSLGTGDRGYTF,TGTGCCAGCAGCTTAGGGACAGGGGACCGTGGCTACACCTTC
TRBV19,TRBJ2-1,TRBD1,-,CASSQMDRGRLVMQFF,TGTGCCAGTAGTCAGATGGACAGGGGGCGCCTGGTTATGCAGTTCTTC
TRBV14,TRBJ2-3,TRBD2,once,CASSDSGRADTQYF,TGTGCCAGCAGCGATAGCGGGAGAGCAGATACGCAGTATTTT
TRBV19,TRBJ2-7,-,-,CASSSETPSYEQYF,TGTGCCAGTAGTTCAGAGACACCCTCCTACGAGCAGTACTTC
TRBV5-1,TRBJ2-1,-,-,CASTLDGSYNEQFF,TGCGCCAGCACCCTGGACGGGAGCTACAATGAGCAGTTCTTC
TRBV11-3,TRBJ2-2,TRBD1,-,CASSLVGKGQGRTGELFF,TGTGCCAGCAGCTTAGTGGGTAAAGGACAGGGGCGGACCGGGGAGCTGTTTTTT
TRBV5-6,TRBJ1-2,-,-,CASSIRGTLREGYTF,TGTGCCAGCAGCATACGCGGGACCCTCCGGGAAGGCTACACCTTC
TRBV7-8,TRBJ2-5,-,-,CASSGKSAGNQETQYF,TGTGCCAGCAGCGGTAAATCGGCGGGGAACCAAGAGACCCAGTACTTC
TRBV2,TRBJ2-5,-,-,CASSDSGTETQYF,TGTGCCAGCAGTGATTCTGGGACGGAGACCCAGTACTTC
TRBV10-1,TRBJ2-3,-,-,CASSGSTDTQYF,TGCGCCAGCAGTGGGAGCACAGATACGCAGTATTTT
TRBV29-1,TRBJ2-7,TRBD2,-,CSVLGGGREQYF,TGCAGCGTCCTGGGCGGGGGGCGAGAGCAGTACTTC
TRBV5-1,TRBJ2-7,TRBD2,-,CASSPLAGYVYEQYF,TGCGCCAGCAGCCCACTAGCGGGATATGTCTACGAGCAGTACTTC
TRBV25-1,TRBJ2-5,-,once,CASSYREAGRETQYF,TGTGCCAGCAGTTACAGGGAGGCGGGGAGGGAGACCCAGTACTTC